This is a list of T cell receptor beta chains from one sample in a study of patients and donors after allogeneic stem cell transplantation. TCRdb passed the RT-PCR reads through MiXCR, listing each CDR3 protein once. The data show 8,000 to 10,000 distinct CDR3 sequences, roughly 5.8% seen once. What was sequenced was blood, either unsorted or a sorted T cell fraction (not recorded which). These receptors came from a human donor who was either an allogeneic HSCT recipient or a stem cell or donor lymphocyte infusion donor (not recorded which). It is not recorded whose cells these are; they may come from a transplant donor. Each CDR3 is given without its conserved first and last residue.

cdr3_aa j_call v_call
AIRTAEFYADTQY TRBJ2-3 TRBV10-3
ASSFVQGNTEAF TRBJ1-1 TRBV5-1
ASSLGQGGDEQF TRBJ2-1 TRBV5-1
ASSLEGQYGYT TRBJ1-2 TRBV5-1
ASSYRVRPSAGTGELF TRBJ2-2 TRBV12-3/TRBV12-4
ASNRPGRGYEQY TRBJ2-7 TRBV6-6
ASSYSRDPRAIAKNIQY TRBJ2-4 TRBV6-5
ASSLAVLAEQETQY TRBJ2-5 TRBV7-6
ASSRQGENTEAF TRBJ1-1 TRBV18
ASSFADTDTQY TRBJ2-3 TRBV28
ASSFNLAGLTGELF TRBJ2-2 TRBV5-1
ASNGQGYNEQF TRBJ2-1 TRBV2